This T cell receptor (beta chain) derives from a study of neurological immune-mediated disorders. Study conclusions and caveats: Because no CDR3 amino acid sequences were shared across subjects by expanded clones, private repertoires were suggested in all groups.

cDNA synthesis was performed by 5'RACE with 10-nucleotide random UMIs. Each CDR3 protein is one row after TCRdb ran MiXCR on the 5' RACE reads. Found here are more than 13,000 distinct CDR3 sequences, 7% of them singletons; the top ten hold approximately 25%. This clonotype was counted ten times or more. Its target is unknown. This CDR3 region has 11 residues. CDR1 is SGHDT, CDR2 YYEEEE, per germline. The V end lost 3 bases, the J end lost 3 bases, and 3 bases lay between the germline ends. The sample consisted of CD8+ T cells from blood. The chain recombines TRBV5-6 with TRBJ1-2; no clear D gene. This clonotype was obtained from a woman between 40 and 50 years old in good health. The CDR3 region is CASSSDYGYTF. Here the CDR3 DNA reads TGTGCCAGCAGCTCGGACTATGGCTACACCTTC.